The sequence of this T cell receptor (beta chain) was determined in a study of T cell changes during pregnancy in multiple sclerosis. The method was immunoSEQ multiplex PCR; TCRdb's version includes in-frame clones alone and lacks a portion of them. The table lists some 100,000 clones, around nine tenths of them singletons. The CDR3 is 15 residues long. Germline values: CDR1 SGHVS, CDR2 FNYEAQ. Trimming took 3 bases from V and 7 from J, leaving 13 bases between them. Sequencing used peripheral blood, obtained in the second trimester of pregnancy. The sequence was obtained from a female donor with multiple sclerosis, enrolled in a pregnancy study. V gene TRBV7-6 combines with J gene TRBJ1-6; no firm D call. The CDR3 DNA is TGTGCCAGCAGCTTCTTAGCGGGTGCCAATTCACCCCTCCACTTT. Translation gives CASSFLAGANSPLHF.